These 23 T cell receptor beta chains originate from one sample sequenced in a study of T-cell reconstitution after alpha-beta-depleted transplantation in children. Preparation of the TCRbeta library involved a method that used unique molecular identifiers. TCRdb passed the PCR reads through MiXCR, listing each CDR3 protein once. The sample lists hundreds of thousands of distinct CDR3 sequences; less than 15% were seen once. The sequencing here drew on PBMCs, taken before TCRalphabeta/CD19-depleted stem cell transplant. These receptors were collected from a girl aged 2 to 9 with congenital amegakaryocytic thrombocytopenia, due to receive a stem cell transplant.

This clonotype has just a few counts. The chain recombines TRBV2 with TRBJ2-4; D is unresolved. This CDR3 spans 11 amino acids. V was cut by 7 bases and J by 7 bases, with 8 bases left in between. From germline, CDR1 is SNHLY and CDR2 FYNNEI. The CDR3 loop reads CASTRSNIQYF. CDR3 sequence (DNA): TGTGCCAGCACGAGATCGAACATTCAGTACTTC.

As regards this clonotype: The junction shows a germline mismatch at one end, possibly a read error. The CDR3 sequence is CATSLVGTPGGDTQYF. CDR3 in DNA: TGCGCCACCAGCTTGGTTGGGACACCCGGGGGAGATACGCAGTATTTT. This chain connects TRBV5-1 to TRBJ2-3; D may correspond to TRBD1 or TRBD2 (6 bases each). CDR1 and CDR2 from the germline V gene are SGHRS and YFSETQ. The CDR3 has 16 amino acids.

CDR3 in amino acids: CASSFLRGGEQYF. The CDR3 DNA reads as TGTGCCAGCTCATTCTTAAGGGGTGGCGAGCAGTACTTC. The chain employs TRBV27 and TRBJ2-7; a possible D gene is TRBD1 (5 bases). Germline CDR1 and CDR2: MNHEY and SMNVEV (reference sequence). The CDR3 length is 13 residues. V was shortened by 8 bases and J by 6 bases, with 17 bases between the two germline ends.

This clonotype was observed many times. V and J are TRBV12-3 or TRBV12-4 and TRBJ2-1; D remains ambiguous. This CDR3 contains 11 residues. Trimming removed 7 bases at V and 8 bases at J, with 9 bases between. The CDR3 bases are TGTGCCAGCACCCACTTCCATGAGCAGTTCTTC. It is translated as CASTHFHEQFF.

This clonotype was seen a handful of times. This chain links TRBV5-1 with TRBJ2-2; possible D gene TRBD1, 7 bases. Trimming pared 4 bases from V and 3 bases from J, leaving 13 bases between. The CDR3 is made up of 15 amino acids. From germline, CDR1 is SGHRS and CDR2 YFSETQ. The CDR3, as DNA: TGCGCCAGCAGCCCAGGGGGGCGTCACACCGGGGAGCTGTTTTTT. It translates to CASSPGGRHTGELFF. The full variable domain, with the rest looked up from reference TRBV5-1 and TRBJ2-2, is KAGVTQTPRYLIKTRGQQVTLSCSPISGHRSVSWYQQTPGQGLQFLFEYFSETQRNKGNFPGRFSGRQFSNSRSEMNVSTLELGDSALYLCASSPGGRHTGELFFGEGSRLTVL.

The chain couples TRBV20-1 to TRBJ1-1; D might be TRBD1 (5 bases). V gave up 0 bases and J gave up 0 bases, with 14 bases separating them. The length of the CDR3 is 16 residues. Per germline, CDR1 DFQATT and CDR2 SNEGSKA (reference sequence). The CDR3 is CSARDLARVMNTEAFF. CDR3 nucleotide sequence: TGCAGTGCTAGAGATCTGGCCAGGGTCATGAACACTGAAGCTTTCTTT.

In its sample, this clonotype was seen a few times. The V call is TRBV19, the J call TRBJ2-6, with TRBD1 matching 9 bases. V lost 6 bases, J lost 5 bases, and 8 bases stayed unmatched. This CDR3 spans 16 amino acids. CDR1 is LNHDA, CDR2 SQIVND, per germline (reference sequence). CDR3 DNA sequence: TGTGCCAGTAGACCGGGACAGGGCAAGTGGGCCAACGTCCTGACTTTC. It translates to CASRPGQGKWANVLTF.

This clonotype has more than one count but fewer than ten. The chain carries TRBV18 and TRBJ1-1, with a weak D call TRBD1 (6 bases). In germline, CDR1 is KGHSH, CDR2 LQKENI. The germline V and J ends were trimmed by 3 bases and 4 bases, with 9 bases remaining between them. The CDR3 is made up of 13 amino acids. Here the CDR3 DNA reads TGTGCCAGCTCACCGGACAGCAGCACTGAAGCTTTCTTT. This translates into CASSPDSSTEAFF.

This clonotype was seen only a few times. V is TRBV12-3 or TRBV12-4 and J is TRBJ2-7, with 7 bases identical to TRBD1. J gave up 2 bases and V 2 bases, and 6 bases lay outside the gene matches. The CDR3 covers 15 residues. CDR3 in amino acids: CASSLYRGGTYEQYF. The CDR3 DNA reads as TGTGCCAGCAGTTTATACAGGGGTGGCACCTACGAGCAGTACTTC.

The table lists this clonotype with many counts. This chain links TRBV20-1 with TRBJ2-1; a weak D match, TRBD2 (6 bases). CDR1 is DFQATT and CDR2 is SNEGSKA in the germline V gene (reference sequence). This CDR3 comprises 14 residues. The germline V and J ends were trimmed by 6 bases and 8 bases, with 20 bases remaining between them. The CDR3 coding sequence is TGCAGTGCAGGTCTAGCGTTGTCGTTGGATGAGCAGTTCTTC. This translates into CSAGLALSLDEQFF.

The chain couples TRBV7-9 to TRBJ2-4, with 8 bases matching TRBD1. This CDR3 is 16 amino acids long. Germline CDR1 and CDR2: SEHNR and FQNEAQ (reference sequence). The V segment lost 3 bases and the J segment 3 bases; nucleotides outside the gene matches: 7. The CDR3 sequence is CASSFNPGGGKNIQYF. The CDR3 DNA reads TGTGCCAGCAGCTTCAATCCAGGGGGCGGCAAAAACATTCAGTACTTC.

The rearrangement uses TRBV6-5 and TRBJ2-1; D uncertain. Between the trimmed V and J ends, which lost 0 bases and 6 bases, there was a span of 15 bases. Per the germline V gene, CDR1 is MNHEY and CDR2 is SVGAGI. The CDR3 is 16 residues long. CDR3 amino acids: CASSYSASPNRNEQFF. The CDR3 DNA sequence: TGTGCCAGCAGTTACTCGGCCAGCCCCAATCGCAATGAGCAGTTCTTC.

At least ten counts were recorded for this clonotype. CDR3: CASSMTSGGRTDTQYF. Written as DNA, the CDR3 is TGCGCCAGCAGTATGACTAGCGGGGGACGCACAGATACGCAGTATTTT. The chain carries TRBV10-1 and TRBJ2-3; TRBD2 agrees at 12 bases. The V gene end was trimmed by 5 bases and the J gene end by 1 base; junction bases not matched to a gene: 4. The germline V gene encodes CDR1 WNHNN and CDR2 SYGVQD (reference sequence). The CDR3 runs 16 residues.

The rearrangement links TRBV10-3 to TRBJ2-5; no firm D call. V lost 4 bases and J lost 1, with 13 bases in between. Germline CDR1 reads ENHRY; CDR2 reads SYGVKD. The CDR3 covers 15 residues. CDR3 coding DNA: TGTGCCATCAGTGTGGGTGATAGTATCCAAGAGACCCAGTACTTC. It specifies CAISVGDSIQETQYF.

The chain employs TRBV5-1 and TRBJ1-6; 7 bases are shared with TRBD1. The germline gives CDR1 SGHRS, CDR2 YFSETQ. J was trimmed by 0 bases and V by 6 bases; bases with no gene match: 6. This CDR3 spans 16 amino acids. This CDR3 reads CASKGTASSYNSPLHF. The CDR3 DNA follows: TGCGCCAGCAAGGGGACAGCGAGCTCCTATAATTCACCCCTCCACTTT.

This clonotype was detected a few times. The chain joins TRBV27 to TRBJ2-1, with 7 positions matching TRBD1. The V segment lost 4 bases and the J segment 3 bases; nucleotides outside the gene matches: 6. This CDR3 region has 15 residues. Germline V gives CDR1 MNHEY, CDR2 SMNVEV (reference sequence). The CDR3 DNA follows: TGTGCCAGCAGTTCCGACAGGGCTGGCTACAATGAGCAGTTCTTC. It is translated as CASSSDRAGYNEQFF.

V gene TRBV5-1 combines with J gene TRBJ2-7; D unclear. CDR1 is SGHRS, CDR2 YFSETQ, per germline. V gave up 0 bases and J gave up 3 bases, with 13 bases separating them. This CDR3 region has 15 residues. DNA for the CDR3: TGCGCCAGCAGCTTGGCCTTGGGAAACAACTACGAGCAGTACTTC. Translated: CASSLALGNNYEQYF.

This clonotype was recorded at least ten times. V and J are TRBV20-1 and TRBJ2-7, with D possibly being TRBD2 (5 bases). Deletions cut 3 bases from V and 10 bases from J, with 13 bases between. CDR1 is DFQATT, CDR2 SNEGSKA, per germline (reference sequence). CDR3 length: 11 amino acids. CDR3 residues: CSASQAARQYF. In DNA, the CDR3 is TGCAGTGCTAGTCAAGCGGCTCGTCAGTACTTC.

The rearrangement links TRBV7-9 to TRBJ1-2; 10 bases map to TRBD1. CDR3 length: 16 residues. V lost 3 bases to trimming and J lost 1 base; unmatched junction nucleotides: 5. Per the germline V gene, CDR1 is SEHNR and CDR2 is FQNEAQ (reference sequence). DNA for the CDR3: TGTGCCAGCAGCTTTGCCGGGACAGGGGTTAACTATGGCTACACCTTC. The encoded protein is CASSFAGTGVNYGYTF. The full variable domain, its missing parts supplied by reference TRBV7-9 and TRBJ1-2, is DTGVSQNPRHKITKRGQNVTFRCDPISEHNRLYWYRQTLGQGPEFLTYFQNEAQLEKSRLLSDRFSAERPKGSFSTLEIQRTEQGDSAMYLCASSFAGTGVNYGYTFGSGTRLTVV.

This chain joins TRBV19 and TRBJ2-1, with 7 bases matching TRBD2. The CDR3 contains 13 residues. The V gene's germline CDR1 is LNHDA and CDR2 SQIVND (reference sequence). The J segment lost 9 bases and the V segment lost 1 base, leaving 3 bases of the junction unmatched. For the CDR3, the DNA is TGTGCCAGTAGTATAGTGTCTAGCGGTGAGCAGTTCTTC. It codes for CASSIVSSGEQFF.

This clonotype was found many times. CDR3 amino acids: CASSPPAQQGYTF. As DNA, the CDR3 is TGTGCCAGCTCACCACCGGCTCAACAGGGCTACACCTTC. The J gene is TRBJ1-2, the V gene TRBV18; no clear D. Looked up from germline, CDR1 is KGHSH and CDR2 is LQKENI. The CDR3 sequence is 13 residues long. V lost 0 bases and J 8 bases, leaving 10 bases between the germline ends.

This clonotype was seen only a few times. The chain recombines TRBV14 with TRBJ2-3; no reliable D call. Trimming cost V 3 bases and J 5 bases, with 9 bases left between them. Germline V gene sequence: CDR1 SGHDN, CDR2 FVKESK. CDR3 length equals 13 residues. CDR3 loop: CASSHGRGDTQYF. The CDR3 coding sequence is TGTGCCAGCAGCCATGGCCGTGGAGATACGCAGTATTTT.

This chain joins TRBV20-1 and TRBJ2-5; 9 nucleotides align to TRBD1. V lost 5 bases, J lost 0 bases, and 10 bases stayed unmatched. Looked up from germline, CDR1 is DFQATT and CDR2 is SNEGSKA (reference sequence). The CDR3 has 16 amino acids. In DNA, the CDR3 is TGCAGTGCTCACTTACCCCGGACAGGGGACCAAGAGACCCAGTACTTC. Translation gives CSAHLPRTGDQETQYF.